This note documents a single TCR beta chain sequence. The antigen remains undetermined. V lost 2 bases and J lost 0; bases outside the gene matches: 3. This CDR3 has 16 amino acids. Looked up from germline, CDR1 is MDHEN and CDR2 is SYDVKM. This entry is derived from a study of cytomegalovirus exposure and HLA in healthy donors. Whole-study results and caveats: A later analysis linked a missense DCLRE1C variant to TCR beta V- and J-gene trimming. A classifier reportedly called cytomegalovirus status with high sensitivity and specificity. Judged likely to be a sequencing artifact was a cluster of highly shared sequence variants.

The PCR used 60 Vbeta and 13 Jbeta primers. In the original processing: As a later analysis found, there were 60 million to 90 million unique TCR beta chains, of which some 10 million were shared. The protocol was immunoSEQ multiplex PCR, while the TCRdb copy is restricted to in-frame clones and leaves out a portion. That table is the source of V, J and clone size, and D and trimming were worked out from the DNA. The data hold under 200,000 clones, with around 84% observed a single time. The specimen was PBMCs. This TCR was sampled from a young man in good health and CMV-seronegative. The chain carries TRBV28 and TRBJ1-3; 8 positions match TRBD1. The CDR3 is CASSLAGGASGNTIYF. The DNA for the CDR3 is TGTGCCAGCAGTTTAGCAGGGGGCGCCTCTGGAAACACCATATATTTT.